The rows below give T cell receptor beta chains drawn from one sample of a study of Ad26.COV2.S vaccination and SARS-CoV-2 variants. The method was immunoSEQ multiplex PCR; TCRdb's version includes in-frame clones alone and lacks a portion of them. The data contain hundreds of thousands of clones, 86% of them singletons. Sample: peripheral blood, taken in a trial of Ad26.COV2.S vaccine versus placebo. These receptors were obtained from a person aged 18-65 years who received the Ad26.COV2.S COVID-19 vaccine or a placebo. Both conserved end residues are part of each CDR3. The order of the fields is V gene, J gene, D gene, clone size, CDR3 DNA, CDR3 protein. The D gene is left open where the match is weak. Not all rows give a size; the values are once, few, many and, for expanded clones, a class.

V gene: TRBV11-2
J gene: TRBJ2-7
D gene: .
clone size: .
CDR3 DNA: TGTGCCAGCACCCGTGTAGACGAGCAGTACTTC
CDR3 protein: CASTRVDEQYF

V gene: TRBV5-6
J gene: TRBJ1-2
D gene: .
clone size: .
CDR3 DNA: TGTGCCAGCAGCTTGACAGGCACCTATGGCTACACCTTC
CDR3 protein: CASSLTGTYGYTF

V gene: TRBV29-1
J gene: TRBJ1-3
D gene: .
clone size: .
CDR3 DNA: TGCAGCGCCTCAGGGGCGGGAAACACCATATATTTT
CDR3 protein: CSASGAGNTIYF

V gene: TRBV6-5
J gene: TRBJ2-4
D gene: .
clone size: once
CDR3 DNA: TGTGCCAGCAGAGCGGACCCACCGCAAAACATTCAGTACTTC
CDR3 protein: CASRADPPQNIQYF

V gene: TRBV9
J gene: TRBJ2-5
D gene: .
clone size: few
CDR3 DNA: TGTGCCAGCAGCGAACAGGGGACTCAAGAGACCCAGTACTTC
CDR3 protein: CASSEQGTQETQYF

V gene: TRBV5-4
J gene: TRBJ2-7
D gene: .
clone size: .
CDR3 DNA: TGTGCCAGCAGCTTGGAGGCCGAGCAGTACTTC
CDR3 protein: CASSLEAEQYF

V gene: TRBV5-4
J gene: TRBJ2-7
D gene: TRBD2
clone size: .
CDR3 DNA: TGTGCCAGCAGCTTGGTCGGGACTAGCGGCTACGAGCAGTACTTC
CDR3 protein: CASSLVGTSGYEQYF

V gene: TRBV13
J gene: TRBJ1-6
D gene: .
clone size: few
CDR3 DNA: TGTGCCAGCAGCCCAAGCGGCCGATATAATTCACCCCTCCACTTT
CDR3 protein: CASSPSGRYNSPLHF

V gene: TRBV20-1
J gene: TRBJ2-7
D gene: TRBD2
clone size: few
CDR3 DNA: TGCAGTGCTAGTACCGGGACTAGCGGCTACGAGCAGTACTTC
CDR3 protein: CSASTGTSGYEQYF

V gene: TRBV7-2
J gene: TRBJ1-2
D gene: .
clone size: .
CDR3 DNA: TGTGCCAGCAGCATTTCACAGGTTGGGTATGGCTACACCTTC
CDR3 protein: CASSISQVGYGYTF

V gene: TRBV7-8
J gene: TRBJ1-2
D gene: TRBD1
clone size: few
CDR3 DNA: TGTGCCAGCAGCCGCGGACAGGGCGGTGGCTACACCTTC
CDR3 protein: CASSRGQGGGYTF

V gene: TRBV4-2
J gene: TRBJ2-3
D gene: .
clone size: .
CDR3 DNA: TGTGCCAGCAGCCAAGATCTTCCAGTTAGCACAGATACGCAGTATTTT
CDR3 protein: CASSQDLPVSTDTQYF

V gene: TRBV28
J gene: TRBJ1-2
D gene: TRBD1
clone size: .
CDR3 DNA: TGTGCCAGCAGTCCCCGGGACAGAGATTTCTATGGCTACACCTTC
CDR3 protein: CASSPRDRDFYGYTF

V gene: TRBV10-3
J gene: TRBJ2-2
D gene: TRBD2
clone size: .
CDR3 DNA: TGTGCCATCAGGGGACTAGCGACGAACACCGGGGAGCTGTTTTTT
CDR3 protein: CAIRGLATNTGELFF

V gene: TRBV14
J gene: TRBJ2-7
D gene: TRBD2
clone size: .
CDR3 DNA: TGTGCCAGCAGCGCACCGGGACTAGCATCCTACGAGCAGTACTTC
CDR3 protein: CASSAPGLASYEQYF

V gene: TRBV7-8
J gene: TRBJ1-2
D gene: .
clone size: .
CDR3 DNA: TGTGCCAGCAGCTCGCAGGGGAGTAGGGGAAACTATGGCTACACCTTC
CDR3 protein: CASSSQGSRGNYGYTF

V gene: TRBV25-1
J gene: TRBJ2-4
D gene: .
clone size: .
CDR3 DNA: TGTGCCAGCAGTAGTACAGCGTACCGCTTAGCCAAAAACATTCAGTACTTC
CDR3 protein: CASSSTAYRLAKNIQYF

V gene: TRBV11-2
J gene: TRBJ2-7
D gene: TRBD1
clone size: .
CDR3 DNA: TGTGCCAGCAGCATAGTCCCGGACAGGGACTACGAGCAGTACTTC
CDR3 protein: CASSIVPDRDYEQYF

V gene: TRBV2
J gene: TRBJ1-2
D gene: TRBD1
clone size: .
CDR3 DNA: TGTGCCAGCAGGGACCGGGACAGGGGGCGACTTGGCTACACCTTC
CDR3 protein: CASRDRDRGRLGYTF

V gene: TRBV28
J gene: TRBJ1-6
D gene: TRBD1
clone size: once
CDR3 DNA: TGTGCCAGCAATCCCGGGACAGGGGTTTTCTATAATTCACCCCTCCACTTT
CDR3 protein: CASNPGTGVFYNSPLHF

V gene: TRBV19
J gene: TRBJ2-5
D gene: .
clone size: .
CDR3 DNA: TGTGCCAGTAGTATAAGGCTCACCAGCCAAGAGACCCAGTACTTC
CDR3 protein: CASSIRLTSQETQYF

V gene: TRBV5-6
J gene: TRBJ1-6
D gene: TRBD1
clone size: .
CDR3 DNA: TGTGCCAGCAGCCTACCGGGACAGGGGGATTCACCCCTCCACTTT
CDR3 protein: CASSLPGQGDSPLHF

V gene: TRBV6-2/TRBV6-3
J gene: TRBJ2-3
D gene: TRBD2
clone size: .
CDR3 DNA: TGTGCCAGCAGTCGCCCGGGACTAAGGGCCGGGGATACGCAGTATTTT
CDR3 protein: CASSRPGLRAGDTQYF

V gene: TRBV7-6
J gene: TRBJ1-6
D gene: .
clone size: .
CDR3 DNA: TGTGCCAGCAGCTTAGCCAAGGGTGGCTATAATTCACCCCTCCACTTT
CDR3 protein: CASSLAKGGYNSPLHF

V gene: TRBV4-1
J gene: TRBJ2-2
D gene: .
clone size: few
CDR3 DNA: TGCGCCAGCAGCCATACCAGGGTGGACACCGGGGAGCTGTTTTTT
CDR3 protein: CASSHTRVDTGELFF

V gene: TRBV5-1
J gene: TRBJ2-1
D gene: .
clone size: .
CDR3 DNA: TGCGCCAGCAGCCCTGCGACGGGTTCCTACAATGAGCAGTTCTTC
CDR3 protein: CASSPATGSYNEQFF

V gene: TRBV12-5
J gene: TRBJ1-2
D gene: .
clone size: .
CDR3 DNA: TGTGCTAGTGGTTTGGACCAGGGTGCTTCCCTTTATGGCTACACCTTC
CDR3 protein: CASGLDQGASLYGYTF

V gene: TRBV15
J gene: TRBJ2-5
D gene: TRBD1
clone size: .
CDR3 DNA: TGTGCCACCCAGAACTTACAGGGGGAGACCCAGTACTTC
CDR3 protein: CATQNLQGETQYF

V gene: TRBV13
J gene: TRBJ2-7
D gene: TRBD2
clone size: .
CDR3 DNA: TGTGCCAGCAGCCACGGGACTAGCGGAAACTACGAGCAGTACTTC
CDR3 protein: CASSHGTSGNYEQYF

V gene: TRBV5-1
J gene: TRBJ2-5
D gene: TRBD2
clone size: .
CDR3 DNA: TGCGCCAGCTTCGGGACTATCCAAGAGACCCAGTACTTC
CDR3 protein: CASFGTIQETQYF

V gene: TRBV4-1
J gene: TRBJ1-6
D gene: .
clone size: .
CDR3 DNA: TGCGCCAGCAGCCAACTCTGGGCGGGCAATAATTCACCCCTCCACTTT
CDR3 protein: CASSQLWAGNNSPLHF

V gene: TRBV7-2
J gene: TRBJ2-5
D gene: .
clone size: .
CDR3 DNA: TGTGCCAGCAGCTTAAGCCCGCTCACGAGCCAAGAGACCCAGTACTTC
CDR3 protein: CASSLSPLTSQETQYF

V gene: TRBV7-8
J gene: TRBJ2-5
D gene: .
clone size: .
CDR3 DNA: TGTGCCAGCAGCCCCTCCCAGACCCAGTACTTC
CDR3 protein: CASSPSQTQYF

V gene: TRBV7-2
J gene: TRBJ2-1
D gene: .
clone size: .
CDR3 DNA: TGTGCCAGCAGCTTAGGGGGGCAAGCGAGCTCCTACAATGAGCAGTTCTTC
CDR3 protein: CASSLGGQASSYNEQFF

V gene: TRBV2
J gene: TRBJ2-2
D gene: TRBD2
clone size: few
CDR3 DNA: TGTGCCAGCAGGGCTAGCGGGAACACCGGGGAGCTGTTTTTT
CDR3 protein: CASRASGNTGELFF

V gene: TRBV4-1
J gene: TRBJ2-1
D gene: TRBD2
clone size: .
CDR3 DNA: TGCGCCAGCAGCCAAGGGGGAGCGGGGGGGATGAATGAGCAGTTCTTC
CDR3 protein: CASSQGGAGGMNEQFF

V gene: TRBV13
J gene: TRBJ1-1
D gene: .
clone size: once
CDR3 DNA: TGTGCCAGCAGCTTATTGGCGAGAAACACTGAAGCTTTCTTT
CDR3 protein: CASSLLARNTEAFF

V gene: TRBV30
J gene: TRBJ2-7
D gene: TRBD2
clone size: .
CDR3 DNA: TGTGCCTGGAGTGTGAGTCGGACTAGCGGGAGTTATAACGAGCAGTACTTC
CDR3 protein: CAWSVSRTSGSYNEQYF